This T cell receptor (beta chain) was sequenced for a study of immune evolution from preneoplasia to lung adenocarcinoma. Study at large: HLA loss of heterozygosity: 7% AIS, approximately 15% MIA, 30% to 35% ADC, none AAH.

With 2 bases removed from V and 6 bases from J, the gap between germline ends came to 9 bases. This CDR3 has 12 residues. Germline assignment: CDR1 SGDLS and CDR2 YYNGEE. Sequencing used immunoSEQ multiplex PCR; TCRdb keeps in-frame clones, though not all of them. The repertoire has about 6,300 clones, approximately 80% of them found once; the top ten carry less than 3%. The chain combines TRBV9 with TRBJ2-7; TRBD2 is a possible D gene (6 bases). Sequenced: FFPE lung adenocarcinoma in situ tissue. This receptor was identified in a donor older than 65 with lung adenocarcinoma. The CDR3: CASSVEGGEQYF. CDR3 sequence (DNA): TGTGCCAGCAGCGTCGAGGGAGGCGAGCAGTACTTC.